The present T cell receptor (beta chain) was sequenced within a study of early T cells in non-severe SARS-CoV-2 infection. The CDR3 covers 13 residues. Losses at the gene ends were 5 bases for V and 2 bases for J; bases not matched to a gene: 5. Germline V gives CDR1 SQVTM, CDR2 ANQGSEA. Individual cDNA molecules each received unique molecular identifiers attached to them. TCRdb analysed the 5' RACE reads with MiXCR anew, one entry per CDR3 protein. The sample lists some 66,000 distinct CDR3 sequences, around 14% seen once, with approximately 5% in the top ten. The chain recombines TRBV29-1 with TRBJ2-7; TRBD1 agrees at 8 bases. Material: whole blood. This TCR derives from an adult who was a healthcare worker with PCR-confirmed SARS-CoV-2 infection or an uninfected control (not recorded which). The CDR3 here is CSVTGTGAYEQYF. The CDR3 bases are TGCAGCGTTACCGGGACAGGCGCCTACGAGCAGTACTTC.